These T cell receptor beta chains were read from a single sample in a study of blood T cell repertoires in COVID-19. The table came from immunoSEQ multiplex PCR; TCRdb's copy has only in-frame clones and leaves some out. Of around 210,000 clones listed, under 85% were seen once; the top ten hold 7.5% to 9%. Sequences were obtained from peripheral blood. The receptors here all came from a woman of 80 years or more with COVID-19, enrolled during active disease. Both conserved end residues are part of each CDR3. D genes are given only for firm matches. Size is omitted from some rows. Given values are once, few, many or a class for expanded clones.

V gene: TRBV7-9
D gene: TRBD1
J gene: TRBJ1-2
clone size: once
CDR3 DNA: TGTGCCAGCATGCGGGACAGGTTCTATGGCTACACCTTC
CDR3 protein: CASMRDRFYGYTF

V gene: TRBV27
D gene: TRBD2
J gene: TRBJ2-7
clone size: few
CDR3 DNA: TGTGCCAGCAGTCTAATAGGGACTAGCGGGTACGAGCAGTACTTC
CDR3 protein: CASSLIGTSGYEQYF

V gene: TRBV6-6
D gene: -
J gene: TRBJ1-4
clone size: -
CDR3 DNA: TGTGCCAGCAGGCCTAGTATGGGCGGGGGCGAAAAACTGTTTTTT
CDR3 protein: CASRPSMGGGEKLFF

V gene: TRBV12-3/TRBV12-4
D gene: -
J gene: TRBJ2-5
clone size: -
CDR3 DNA: TGTGCCAGCAGCCTCAGGGGCCAAGAGACCCAGTACTTC
CDR3 protein: CASSLRGQETQYF

V gene: TRBV7-8
D gene: TRBD1
J gene: TRBJ1-1
clone size: few
CDR3 DNA: TGTGCCAGCAGCTTAGGGAGGGACAGGGGGCTGGGGGCTTTCTTT
CDR3 protein: CASSLGRDRGLGAFF

V gene: TRBV10-3
D gene: TRBD1
J gene: TRBJ1-5
clone size: -
CDR3 DNA: TGTGCCACTTCGGACAGGGAGGGCCAGCCCCAGCATTTT
CDR3 protein: CATSDREGQPQHF

V gene: TRBV4-2
D gene: TRBD1
J gene: TRBJ2-7
clone size: once
CDR3 DNA: TGTGCCAGCAGCCAAGACAGGACAGGGTTTGGCGAGCAGTACTTC
CDR3 protein: CASSQDRTGFGEQYF

V gene: TRBV3-1/TRBV3-2
D gene: -
J gene: TRBJ1-2
clone size: -
CDR3 DNA: TGTGCCAGCAGCCCCCAGGGCTATGGCTACACCTTC
CDR3 protein: CASSPQGYGYTF

V gene: TRBV5-1
D gene: -
J gene: TRBJ2-7
clone size: -
CDR3 DNA: TGCGCCAGCAGCCAGGGTGGATCAGGCCCTTACGAGCAGTACTTC
CDR3 protein: CASSQGGSGPYEQYF

V gene: TRBV6-5
D gene: -
J gene: TRBJ2-7
clone size: -
CDR3 DNA: TGTGCCAGCAGTCCAGACACCTCCTCCTACGAGCAGTACTTC
CDR3 protein: CASSPDTSSYEQYF

V gene: TRBV18
D gene: -
J gene: TRBJ1-1
clone size: few
CDR3 DNA: TGTGCCAGCGCATACCTTGCGGGGGACGATGGCACTGAAGCTTTCTTT
CDR3 protein: CASAYLAGDDGTEAFF

V gene: TRBV25-1
D gene: -
J gene: TRBJ1-5
clone size: -
CDR3 DNA: TGTGCCAGCAGTGATATTGAGCCCCAGCATTTT
CDR3 protein: CASSDIEPQHF

V gene: TRBV28
D gene: -
J gene: TRBJ1-1
clone size: -
CDR3 DNA: TGTGCCCCACCGCAGGGGACTGAAGCTTTCTTT
CDR3 protein: CAPPQGTEAFF

V gene: TRBV5-1
D gene: TRBD1
J gene: TRBJ1-4
clone size: -
CDR3 DNA: TGCGCCAGCAGCCTCGGGACAGGGGGGGAAAAACTGTTTTTT
CDR3 protein: CASSLGTGGEKLFF

V gene: TRBV11-2
D gene: TRBD2
J gene: TRBJ2-1
clone size: -
CDR3 DNA: TGTGCCAGCAGCTCAAGACTAGCGGGGGGCAACTACAATGAGCAGTTCTTC
CDR3 protein: CASSSRLAGGNYNEQFF

V gene: TRBV9
D gene: -
J gene: TRBJ2-3
clone size: -
CDR3 DNA: TGTGCCAGCAGCGTCCTCTCCGGGACACTACCCACAGATACGCAGTATTTT
CDR3 protein: CASSVLSGTLPTDTQYF

V gene: TRBV6-5
D gene: -
J gene: TRBJ1-1
clone size: -
CDR3 DNA: TGTGCCAGCAGTTACTCGTCGGCAGGGGTGAACACTGAAGCTTTCTTT
CDR3 protein: CASSYSSAGVNTEAFF

V gene: TRBV6-1
D gene: TRBD1
J gene: TRBJ2-7
clone size: -
CDR3 DNA: TGTGCCAGCAGTGAACGGGGACAGGGAGTCGACGAGCAGTACTTC
CDR3 protein: CASSERGQGVDEQYF

V gene: TRBV29-1
D gene: -
J gene: TRBJ1-6
clone size: -
CDR3 DNA: TGCAGCGCACAGGTTAACTATAATTCACCCCTCCACTTT
CDR3 protein: CSAQVNYNSPLHF

V gene: TRBV5-1
D gene: -
J gene: TRBJ2-7
clone size: -
CDR3 DNA: TGCGCCAGCAGCTTAGACGGGGGGCCCTCCTACGAGCAGTACTTC
CDR3 protein: CASSLDGGPSYEQYF

V gene: TRBV9
D gene: TRBD2
J gene: TRBJ2-3
clone size: -
CDR3 DNA: TGTGCCAGCAGCGCGGGACTAGCGGGGGGGTCAGATACGCAGTATTTT
CDR3 protein: CASSAGLAGGSDTQYF

V gene: TRBV6-1
D gene: TRBD1
J gene: TRBJ1-2
clone size: -
CDR3 DNA: TGTGCCAGCAGTGACAGGGACAGGGGTGGCTACACCTTC
CDR3 protein: CASSDRDRGGYTF

V gene: TRBV9
D gene: -
J gene: TRBJ2-7
clone size: once
CDR3 DNA: TGTGCCAGCAGCCCAGACGGGGGAACCATCTACGAGCAGTACTTC
CDR3 protein: CASSPDGGTIYEQYF

V gene: TRBV5-4
D gene: TRBD1
J gene: TRBJ2-7
clone size: -
CDR3 DNA: TGTGCCAGCAGCTGGGGGACAGCTTTAATCTACGAGCAGTACTTC
CDR3 protein: CASSWGTALIYEQYF

V gene: TRBV19
D gene: -
J gene: TRBJ1-4
clone size: -
CDR3 DNA: TGTGCCAGTGGCGGGGGGGGTCGGTCCGAAAAACTGTTTTTT
CDR3 protein: CASGGGGRSEKLFF

V gene: TRBV5-1
D gene: -
J gene: TRBJ1-5
clone size: -
CDR3 DNA: TGCGCCAGCAGCTTGGCAGGGGATTCGAATCAGCCCCAGCATTTT
CDR3 protein: CASSLAGDSNQPQHF

V gene: TRBV7-9
D gene: TRBD1
J gene: TRBJ2-3
clone size: many
CDR3 DNA: TGTGCCACCTCGGGGACAGGGAGCACAGATACGCAGTATTTT
CDR3 protein: CATSGTGSTDTQYF

V gene: TRBV5-1
D gene: -
J gene: TRBJ1-5
clone size: few
CDR3 DNA: TGCGCCAGCAGCTTGACGGGGGGGCAGGATCAGCCCCAGCATTTT
CDR3 protein: CASSLTGGQDQPQHF

V gene: TRBV9
D gene: -
J gene: TRBJ2-2
clone size: -
CDR3 DNA: TGTGCCAGCAGCGTAGTATCCACCGGGGAGCTGTTTTTT
CDR3 protein: CASSVVSTGELFF

V gene: TRBV2
D gene: -
J gene: TRBJ1-3
clone size: -
CDR3 DNA: TGTGCCAGCAGTCTGGCTTCTTACTCTGGAAACACCATATATTTT
CDR3 protein: CASSLASYSGNTIYF

V gene: TRBV27
D gene: -
J gene: TRBJ1-2
clone size: -
CDR3 DNA: TGTGCCAGCCACAGGAGTGGGACTTATGGCTACACCTTC
CDR3 protein: CASHRSGTYGYTF

V gene: TRBV4-1
D gene: TRBD2
J gene: TRBJ2-7
clone size: -
CDR3 DNA: TGCGCCAGCAGCCAAGATTTGAATGTGGCTAGCGGATACTACGAGCAGTACTTC
CDR3 protein: CASSQDLNVASGYYEQYF

V gene: TRBV5-4
D gene: TRBD2
J gene: TRBJ2-5
clone size: -
CDR3 DNA: TGTGCCAGCAGCCCACCGGGGGGAGAGACCCAGTACTTC
CDR3 protein: CASSPPGGETQYF

V gene: TRBV6-5
D gene: -
J gene: TRBJ1-6
clone size: -
CDR3 DNA: TGTGCCAGCAGTTACGGGGGCGGGGGATCACCCCTCCACTTT
CDR3 protein: CASSYGGGGSPLHF

V gene: TRBV2
D gene: TRBD1
J gene: TRBJ1-3
clone size: -
CDR3 DNA: TGTGCCAGCAGTCTACAGGGGTCCGCTGGAAACACCATATATTTT
CDR3 protein: CASSLQGSAGNTIYF

V gene: TRBV6-6
D gene: TRBD2
J gene: TRBJ2-5
clone size: -
CDR3 DNA: TGTGCCAGCAGTCAAGCGGGGGGGCCGGAGACCCAGTACTTC
CDR3 protein: CASSQAGGPETQYF

V gene: TRBV10-3
D gene: TRBD1
J gene: TRBJ1-2
clone size: few
CDR3 DNA: TGTGCCATCAGTGCGGAGGGGGCGGCTGGCTACACCTTC
CDR3 protein: CAISAEGAAGYTF

V gene: TRBV10-2
D gene: TRBD1
J gene: TRBJ1-5
clone size: -
CDR3 DNA: TGCGCCAGCAGGGACAGGGTTAGCAATCAGCCCCAGCATTTT
CDR3 protein: CASRDRVSNQPQHF

V gene: TRBV21-1
D gene: -
J gene: TRBJ2-2
clone size: -
CDR3 DNA: TGTGCCAGCAGCGCCCGAGACTCGTCCGCGAACACCGGGGAGCTGTTTTTT
CDR3 protein: CASSARDSSANTGELFF

V gene: TRBV4-1
D gene: TRBD1
J gene: TRBJ1-6
clone size: few
CDR3 DNA: TGCGCCAGCAGCCAGATAGGGACAGGGGATCCACCCCTCCACTTT
CDR3 protein: CASSQIGTGDPPLHF